The 23 T cell receptor beta chains presented below share a single source sample, sequenced in a study of beta chain features in type 1 diabetes (dated by TCRdb to the late 2010s). The library was produced with the immunoSEQ multiplex PCR assay. The High Capacity cDNA Reverse Transcription Kit was used to reverse transcribe all of the isolated RNA, meaning that expressed TCRB transcripts were what got sequenced. The source is immuneACCESS, and TCRdb retained only in-frame sequences with V and J called. Part of the clones is not carried over; for the studies checked, unresolved V genes explain less than half of this, and the remainder is unexplained. Recorded for this sample are under 900,000 clones; 15% to 20% of them occurred a single time. The ten largest make up around 0.02% of the sample. The sample was naive CD4+ T cells from blood. The cell subset or site label for this specimen denotes: true naive CD4+ T cells. These receptors all stem from a woman under 30 in good health.

In the case of this clone: One end of the junction varies from germline; a read error may be responsible. V and J are TRBV25-1 and TRBJ1-3, with 10 bases lining up with TRBD1. Germline V gene sequence: CDR1 MGHDK, CDR2 SYGVNS. This CDR3 has 16 amino acids. In DNA, the CDR3 is TGTGCCACCAGTGACCCCGGGGACAGGGGTGGAAACACCATATATTTT. Translated, it gives CATSDPGDRGGNTIYF.

About this clone itself: One junction end does not reproduce the germline sequence, and a read error may be involved. The gene calls are TRBV7-7 and TRBJ2-3, with 9 bases fitting TRBD1. Germline values: CDR1 SSHAT, CDR2 FNYEAQ (reference sequence). The CDR3 totals 13 residues. CDR3 amino acids: CASSRGQGVTQYF. CDR3 DNA sequence: TGTGCTAGCAGCCGGGGACAGGGAGTTACGCAGTATTTT.

This chain uses TRBV11-2 with TRBJ2-2; 8 nucleotides agree with TRBD1. This CDR3 region has 14 residues. Germline loops: CDR1 SGHAT, CDR2 FQNNGV. V gave up 2 bases and J gave up 4 bases; unmatched junction bases: 0. This CDR3 is CASSLQGATGELFF. The CDR3 bases are TGTGCCAGCAGCTTACAGGGGGCCACCGGGGAGCTGTTTTTT.

This chain joins TRBV7-6 and TRBJ2-3; D call uncertain. The length of the CDR3 is 15 residues. Trimming shortened V by 4 bases and J by 1 base, and 12 bases separated the two germline ends. CDR1 and CDR2 (germline): SGHVS, FNYEAQ. This chain's CDR3 is CASSSKATRTDTQYF. CDR3 coding DNA: TGTGCCAGCAGCTCTAAGGCGACGCGCACAGATACGCAGTATTTT.

The chain recombines TRBV27 with TRBJ1-5; TRBD1 is a possible D gene (5 bases). CDR1 MNHEY and CDR2 SMNVEV come from the germline V gene (reference sequence). The V gene lost 3 bases and the J gene lost 4 bases, with 13 bases spanning the gap. This CDR3 is 15 amino acids long. The CDR3 protein is CASSFRPGRNQPQHF. The CDR3 DNA follows: TGTGCCAGCAGTTTCAGGCCAGGGAGGAATCAGCCCCAGCATTTT.

This clone was seen more than once but under ten times. The V gene is TRBV7-8, the J gene TRBJ2-5, with a weak D call TRBD2 (6 bases). The CDR3 spans 13 residues. The V end was cut by 5 bases, the J end by 4 bases, with 11 bases between. Germline V gene sequence: CDR1 SGHVS, CDR2 FQNEAQ. This chain's CDR3 is CASSRNSGETQYF. The DNA of the CDR3 is TGTGCCAGCAGCCGAAATAGCGGAGAGACCCAGTACTTC.

This chain joins TRBV7-8 and TRBJ2-7, with 8 positions matching TRBD1. CDR3 length equals 15 residues. Germline trimming cut 2 bases from V and 4 bases from J; bases unmatched to any gene: 7. The V gene's germline CDR1 is SGHVS and CDR2 FQNEAQ. CDR3 bases: TGTGCCAGCAGCTTATCGGACAGGGCTTTGTACGAGCAGTACTTC. Its translation is CASSLSDRALYEQYF.

Here the CDR3 DNA reads TGTGCCATCAGTGATGTGGAGCGAACGAGAGTCTATGGCTACACCTTC. Its translation: CAISDVERTRVYGYTF. The V gene is TRBV10-3, the J gene TRBJ1-2; D gene unclear. Trimming took 3 bases from V and 4 from J, leaving 18 bases between them. The CDR3 covers 16 residues. Germline V gene lookup returns CDR1 ENHRY and CDR2 SYGVKD.

This sequence joins TRBV18 and TRBJ1-4, with D perhaps TRBD1 (5 bases). The CDR3 extends over 14 amino acids. Deletions cut 2 bases from V and 6 bases from J, with 10 bases between. The germline gives CDR1 KGHSH, CDR2 LQKENI. CDR3 protein: CASSPSRVDEKLFF. The DNA of the CDR3 is TGTGCCAGCTCACCAAGCAGGGTTGATGAAAAACTGTTTTTT.

This clone has only a few counts. The V call is TRBV7-9, the J call TRBJ2-7, with TRBD1 matching over 9 bases. Germline V CDR1 and CDR2: SEHNR, FQNEAQ (reference sequence). V gave up 5 bases and J gave up 5 bases; unmatched junction bases: 7. The CDR3 has 14 amino acids. In DNA form, the CDR3 reads TGTGCCAGCAGCCCCCGACAGGGGGTGGACGAGCAGTACTTC. Protein product: CASSPRQGVDEQYF.

This chain links TRBV5-6 with TRBJ2-3; no definite D call. V was pared by 4 bases and J by 0 bases, with 15 bases between. CDR1 and CDR2 from the germline V gene are SGHDT and YYEEEE. The CDR3 length is 16 residues. The CDR3 here is CASSLNGRSSTDTQYF. DNA for the CDR3: TGTGCCAGCAGCCTGAATGGCCGGTCTAGCACAGATACGCAGTATTTT. Together with reference TRBV5-6 and TRBJ2-3, the CDR3 gives the full variable domain: DAGVTQSPTHLIKTRGQQVTLRCSPKSGHDTVSWYQQALGQGPQFIFQYYEEEERQRGNFPDRFSGHQFPNYSSELNVNALLLGDSALYLCASSLNGRSSTDTQYFGPGTRLTVL.

V gene TRBV5-1 combines with J gene TRBJ2-1; D might be TRBD1 or TRBD2, each matching 5 bases. The CDR3 has 13 amino acids. V gave up 6 bases and J gave up 3 bases, with 10 bases separating them. CDR1 and CDR2 from the germline V gene are SGHRS and YFSETQ. The DNA for the CDR3 is TGCGCCAGCACCGGGACCGACTACAATGAGCAGTTCTTC. Translated: CASTGTDYNEQFF.

A few counts support this clone. This chain joins TRBV10-3 and TRBJ2-1; the match to TRBD2 covers 9 bases. Germline lookup yields CDR1 ENHRY and CDR2 SYGVKD. The CDR3 contains 16 residues. After removal of 1 base from V and 6 bases from J, the junction contained 7 bases not matched to a gene. The DNA for the CDR3 is TGTGCCATCAGTGAGTTGCGGGAGGGCCCGTTCAATGAGCAGTTCTTC. As protein: CAISELREGPFNEQFF.

The chain employs TRBV21-1 and TRBJ2-1; no check of the table's D call, TRBD2, against the DNA was made. TRBV21-1 is labeled a pseudogene. The CDR3 extends over 17 amino acids. In DNA, the CDR3 is TGTGCCAGCAGCAAAAGGGCAGGTGAGGGCTCCTACAATGAGCAGTTCTTC. Translation: CASSKRAGEGSYNEQFF.

This clone was detected a few times. The chain couples TRBV5-1 to TRBJ2-7; 7 nucleotides match TRBD1. CDR1 SGHRS and CDR2 YFSETQ come from the germline V gene. J was trimmed by 6 bases and V by 4 bases; bases with no gene match: 13. CDR3 size: 15 residues. The CDR3 DNA is TGCGCCAGCAGCGATGACAGGGAAGGGCGCGGCGAGCAGTACTTC. Translated, it gives CASSDDREGRGEQYF. The whole variable domain, remainder taken from reference TRBV5-1 and TRBJ2-7, is KAGVTQTPRYLIKTRGQQVTLSCSPISGHRSVSWYQQTPGQGLQFLFEYFSETQRNKGNFPGRFSGRQFSNSRSEMNVSTLELGDSALYLCASSDDREGRGEQYFGPGTRLTVT.

The chain couples TRBV27 to TRBJ2-2; 8 bases fit TRBD1. Unmatched junction bases numbered 9, after V lost 6 bases and J lost 3 bases. CDR3 length: 16 residues. CDR1 is MNHEY, CDR2 SMNVEV, per germline (reference sequence). The CDR3 nucleotides are TGTGCCAGCAGACTATCAGGGGGCTACTACACCGGGGAGCTGTTTTTT. As protein: CASRLSGGYYTGELFF.

The chain combines TRBV28 with TRBJ2-3; no firm D call. V was shortened by 4 bases and J by 1 base, with 9 bases between the two germline ends. Germline V gene data show CDR1 as MDHEN and CDR2 as SYDVKM. The CDR3 consists of 14 residues. The CDR3 region is CASSSHTGTDTQYF. The CDR3 coding sequence is TGTGCCAGCAGTTCTCATACCGGCACAGATACGCAGTATTTT.

This rearrangement joins TRBV7-9 to TRBJ2-7, with a possible D match to TRBD2 (6 bases). This CDR3 is 14 amino acids long. The V end lost 6 bases, the J end lost 6 bases, and 18 bases lay between the germline ends. The germline V gene encodes CDR1 SEHNR and CDR2 FQNEAQ (reference sequence). Here the CDR3 DNA reads TGTGCCAGCAGACCTCGGGAGAATTCCCTCGAGCAGTACTTC. Protein: CASRPRENSLEQYF.

The chain joins TRBV7-3 to TRBJ2-6; D unresolved. V shed 1 base and J shed 2 bases, with 15 bases lying between them. This CDR3 has 18 amino acids. CDR1 is SGHTA and CDR2 is FQGTGA in the germline V gene. The CDR3 bases are TGTGCCAGCAGCTTAATAGGAATTCTAACCGCTGGGGCCAACGTCCTGACTTTC. Translation gives CASSLIGILTAGANVLTF.

Note on this clone: The same CDR3 arises from other DNA sequences in this sample as well. The CDR3 DNA reads TGTGCCAGCAGTTTGCAGAATGAGCAGTTCTTC. The encoded protein is CASSLQNEQFF. The V call is TRBV28, the J call TRBJ2-1; D not certain. V shed 3 bases and J shed 7 bases, with 4 bases lying between them. Germline CDR1 and CDR2: MDHEN and SYDVKM. The CDR3 has 11 residues.

The genes are TRBV25-1 and TRBJ1-1; a weak D match, TRBD1 (5 bases). Trimming cost V 6 bases and J 3 bases, with 14 bases left between them. The germline gives CDR1 MGHDK, CDR2 SYGVNS. This CDR3 is 14 amino acids long. The CDR3 loop is CASSVSDRYTEAFF. CDR3 in DNA: TGTGCCAGCAGCGTATCCGACAGATACACTGAAGCTTTCTTT.

The CDR3 sequence is CASSFRGASVLSEAFF. As DNA, the CDR3 is TGTGCCAGCAGCTTTAGGGGAGCCTCGGTCCTTAGTGAAGCTTTCTTT. The chain links TRBV7-2 to TRBJ1-1; TRBD1 might be the D (5 bases). With 3 bases removed from V and 7 bases from J, the gap between germline ends came to 21 bases. The length of the CDR3 is 16 residues. Germline V gene data show CDR1 as SGHTA and CDR2 as FQGNSA.

This chain links TRBV7-2 with TRBJ2-5; 8 bases are a match to TRBD2. The J segment lost 3 bases and the V segment lost 5 bases, leaving 5 bases of the junction unmatched. The CDR3 runs to 14 residues. Germline-derived CDR1 and CDR2 are SGHTA and FQGNSA. CDR3 loop: CASSLGLEKETQYF. In DNA form, the CDR3 reads TGTGCCAGCAGCCTGGGACTAGAAAAAGAGACCCAGTACTTC.